Each of the 5 T cell receptor beta chains below was sequenced from the same sample in a study of shared clonotypes between healthy human individuals. The protocol was immunoSEQ multiplex PCR, while the TCRdb copy is restricted to in-frame clones and leaves out a portion. This sample has 2 million to 3 million clones; over 85% occur once, and the top ten carry roughly 0.39%. The sequenced sample consisted of naive CD4+ T cells from PBMCs. The subset: CD45RA+ positively selected. The receptors come from a man aged 18 to 29 in good health. Some clones in this sample may be carry-over from other donors' samples.

V usage is TRBV28 and J usage is TRBJ2-5; tentative D call: TRBD2 (5 bases). Germline V gene data show CDR1 as MDHEN and CDR2 as SYDVKM. V was pared by 6 bases and J by 5 bases, with 13 bases between. CDR3 size: 13 residues. The CDR3 sequence is CASRTTPGETQYF. Written as DNA, the CDR3 is TGTGCCAGCAGGACCACACCGGGGGAGACCCAGTACTTC.

The chain couples TRBV19 to TRBJ2-5; the match to TRBD1 covers 7 bases. Germline-derived CDR1 and CDR2 are LNHDA and SQIVND (reference sequence). Trimming cost V 4 bases and J 3 bases; bases outside gene matches: 8. The CDR3 consists of 15 residues. The CDR3: CASSTRSTGKETQYF. The CDR3 nucleotides are TGTGCCAGTAGTACGCGCTCGACAGGGAAAGAGACCCAGTACTTC. Full variable domain (missing parts from reference TRBV19 and TRBJ2-5): DGGITQSPKYLFRKEGQNVTLSCEQNLNHDAMYWYRQDPGQGLRLIYYSQIVNDFQKGDIAEGYSVSREKKESFPLTVTSAQKNPTAFYLCASSTRSTGKETQYFGPGTRLLVL.

Of note for this clone: Other DNA sequences from this sample encode an identical CDR3 as well. The chain uses TRBV5-4 and TRBJ2-3; D is possibly TRBD1 (5 bases). Germline V lookup: CDR1 SGHNT, CDR2 YYREEE (reference sequence). CDR3 length: 13 residues. V was clipped by 4 bases and J by 3 bases, with 9 bases between them. CDR3 DNA: TGTGCCAGCAGCCTCACAGGAACAGATACGCAGTATTTT. Amino acid sequence: CASSLTGTDTQYF.

For this clone: Other DNA sequences within the sample encode an identical CDR3. CDR3 DNA: TGTGCCAGCAGCCCCCGACTAGCGGGAACCTACGAGCAGTACTTC. It encodes CASSPRLAGTYEQYF. The chain couples TRBV6-5 to TRBJ2-7, with TRBD2 identical over 11 bases. Germline lookup yields CDR1 MNHEY and CDR2 SVGAGI. V shed 6 bases, J shed 2 bases, and the junction held 6 bases outside the gene matches. The CDR3 covers 15 residues.

V gene TRBV5-3 combines with J gene TRBJ2-3; 11 bases are shared with TRBD2. TRBV5-3 is sorted into the ORF group, with uncertain function. Trimming at V came to 2 bases and at J to 5 bases, leaving 4 bases not matched to a gene. The CDR3 is 15 residues long. In DNA form, the CDR3 reads TGTGCCAGAAGCTTCCTAGCGGGAGGAGAAGATACGCAGTATTTT. It specifies CARSFLAGGEDTQYF.